The 20 T cell receptor beta chains below were found in one sample sequenced in a study of blood T cell repertoires in COVID-19. This table comes from immunoSEQ multiplex PCR, and its TCRdb copy is limited to in-frame clones, with some not included. The data show some 180,000 clones, with approximately 84% seen just once and under 13% held by the top ten. The sequenced sample consisted of peripheral blood. These receptors came from a man in his 70s with active or convalescent COVID-19.

This rearrangement joins TRBV15 to TRBJ2-7; maybe TRBD1 (8 bases). The CDR3 runs to 18 residues. Trimming left V 0 bases short and J 7 bases short, with 25 bases between. Looked up from germline, CDR1 is LNHNV and CDR2 is YYDKDF (reference sequence). This CDR3 is CATSRDRRGGTGAFEQYF. CDR3 nucleotide sequence: TGTGCCACCAGCAGAGATCGGAGGGGGGGGACAGGAGCCTTTGAGCAGTACTTC.

The V gene is TRBV19, the J gene TRBJ1-5, with no clear D. The CDR3 is 13 amino acids. V was shortened by 6 bases and J by 7 bases, with 13 bases between the two germline ends. The germline V gene encodes CDR1 LNHDA and CDR2 SQIVND (reference sequence). CDR3 residues: CASSSGDRQPQHF. The CDR3 nucleotides are TGTGCCAGTAGCTCCGGGGATCGACAGCCCCAGCATTTT. Full variable domain (remainder filled in from reference TRBV19 and TRBJ1-5): DGGITQSPKYLFRKEGQNVTLSCEQNLNHDAMYWYRQDPGQGLRLIYYSQIVNDFQKGDIAEGYSVSREKKESFPLTVTSAQKNPTAFYLCASSSGDRQPQHFGDGTRLSIL.

The chain recombines TRBV11-3 with TRBJ1-1, with 8 bases aligning to TRBD1. V trimming: 5 bases; J trimming: 1 base; junction bases outside the gene matches: 6. The CDR3 covers 15 residues. CDR1 is SGHNT and CDR2 is YENEEA in the germline V gene. The CDR3 DNA sequence: TGTGCCAGCAGCCGGACAGGGATTAAGAACACTGAAGCTTTCTTT. Its protein product is CASSRTGIKNTEAFF.

This clone was counted between two and nine times. The chain combines TRBV6-1 with TRBJ1-6, with TRBD1 matching 11 bases. After removal of 0 bases from V and 8 bases from J, the junction contained 3 bases not matched to a gene. CDR1 is MNHNS, CDR2 SASEGT, per germline. The CDR3 sequence is 16 residues long. In DNA, the CDR3 is TGTGCCAGCAGTGAAGCGGGGACAGGGGGGTATTCACCCCTCCACTTT. Translated, it gives CASSEAGTGGYSPLHF.

J is TRBJ2-3 and V is TRBV9; TRBD2 agrees at 11 bases. V dropped 4 bases and J dropped 8; count of bases not matched to a gene: 6. CDR1 is SGDLS and CDR2 is YYNGEE in the germline V gene. This CDR3 has 14 amino acids. CDR3 protein: CASSPSGRWGTQYF. The CDR3 coding sequence is TGTGCCAGCAGCCCTAGCGGGAGGTGGGGTACGCAGTATTTT.

The chain combines TRBV7-8 with TRBJ1-5; D gene unclear. The CDR3 spans 15 residues. Trimming took 3 bases from V and 5 from J, leaving 14 bases between them. Germline loops: CDR1 SGHVS, CDR2 FQNEAQ. The CDR3 here is CASSFNSGSHQPQHF. The DNA of the CDR3 is TGTGCCAGCAGCTTTAACAGCGGATCCCATCAGCCCCAGCATTTT.

The gene calls are TRBV18 and TRBJ1-3; a weak D match, TRBD1 (6 bases). The CDR3 is made up of 14 amino acids. Trimming shortened V by 3 bases and J by 8 bases, and 14 bases separated the two germline ends. CDR1 is KGHSH and CDR2 is LQKENI in the germline V gene. For the CDR3, the DNA is TGTGCCAGCTCACCGCGGACAGTCACGGACACCATATATTTT. Protein product: CASSPRTVTDTIYF.

The rearrangement joins TRBV7-2 to TRBJ2-5; 7 bases fit TRBD2. This CDR3 is 16 amino acids long. With V trimmed by 7 bases and J by 4 bases, 15 bases remained unmatched. The germline gives CDR1 SGHTA, CDR2 FQGNSA. DNA of the CDR3: TGTGCCAGCACCTCCCTGGGGGGGTGGATCGGAGAGACCCAGTACTTC. Protein sequence: CASTSLGGWIGETQYF.

The rearrangement uses TRBV27 and TRBJ1-5; 10 bases agree with TRBD1. CDR1 and CDR2 (germline): MNHEY, SMNVEV (reference sequence). The CDR3 spans 17 residues. V lost 7 bases and J lost 2; bases outside the gene matches: 11. This CDR3 is CASNDRGPAPGNQPQHF. The CDR3, as DNA: TGTGCCAGCAACGACAGGGGGCCCGCCCCTGGCAATCAGCCCCAGCATTTT.

The chain carries TRBV6-6 and TRBJ1-3; D unresolved. With 2 bases removed from V and 0 bases from J, the gap between germline ends came to 11 bases. This CDR3 comprises 16 residues. CDR1 and CDR2 from the germline V gene are MNHNY and SVGAGI (reference sequence). CDR3 protein: CASSYLLLSSGNTIYF. The CDR3 DNA is TGTGCCAGCAGTTACCTCTTACTGAGCTCTGGAAACACCATATATTTT.

V usage is TRBV7-2 and J usage is TRBJ2-5; tentatively, D is TRBD1 (6 bases). There are 14 residues in the CDR3. Germline V CDR1 and CDR2: SGHTA, FQGNSA. Trimming took 5 bases from V and 2 from J, leaving 12 bases between them. CDR3 residues: CASSLTGHQETQYF. The CDR3 coding sequence is TGTGCCAGCAGCCTGACAGGTCATCAAGAGACCCAGTACTTC.

The V call is TRBV19, the J call TRBJ1-1; D call uncertain. CDR1 is LNHDA, CDR2 SQIVND, per germline (reference sequence). The germline V and J ends were trimmed by 4 bases and 2 bases, with 14 bases remaining between them. The CDR3 loop spans 15 amino acids. The CDR3: CASSTQALINTEAFF. The CDR3 region has the DNA TGTGCCAGTAGTACCCAGGCCCTTATAAACACTGAAGCTTTCTTT.

This clone has a single count. The gene calls are TRBV5-6 and TRBJ1-5; unclear D gene. Looked up from germline, CDR1 is SGHDT and CDR2 is YYEEEE. The CDR3 totals 13 residues. V was shortened by 0 bases and J by 4 bases, with 5 bases between the two germline ends. The CDR3 DNA reads TGTGCCAGCAGCTTGGACAGTAATCAGCCCCAGCATTTT. Protein sequence: CASSLDSNQPQHF.

This clone is a singleton in its sample. The chain carries TRBV12-3 or TRBV12-4 and TRBJ1-1, with D unresolved. V was clipped by 1 base and J by 4 bases, with 7 bases between them. The length of the CDR3 is 13 residues. CDR3 in amino acids: CASSLGEGTEAFF. The CDR3 DNA is TGTGCCAGCAGTTTAGGCGAGGGCACTGAAGCTTTCTTT.

The V gene is TRBV4-3, the J gene TRBJ1-3; D might be TRBD1 (5 bases). The germline gives CDR1 LGHNA, CDR2 YSLEER. The germline V and J ends were trimmed by 0 bases and 0 bases, with 12 bases remaining between them. This CDR3 is 17 amino acids long. The CDR3 nucleotides are TGCGCCAGCAGCCAAGAACGGACACCTTACTCTGGAAACACCATATATTTT. This encodes CASSQERTPYSGNTIYF.

This clone showed up just a few times. At one end the junction does not follow the germline gene, possibly because of a read error. The CDR3 spells CASSLAQAREPQHF. The CDR3 DNA sequence: TGTGCTAGCAGCTTAGCACAGGCTCGGGAGCCCCAGCATTTT. The gene calls are TRBV7-7 and TRBJ1-5, with D maybe TRBD1 (5 bases). Germline V gives CDR1 SSHAT, CDR2 FNYEAQ (reference sequence). The CDR3 sequence is 14 residues long.

Details on this clone: Additional DNA sequences in this sample encode the identical CDR3. The chain couples TRBV12-3 or TRBV12-4 to TRBJ1-2, with 7 nucleotides matching TRBD1. V trimming: 3 bases; J trimming: 3 bases; junction bases outside the gene matches: 1. This CDR3 is built from 13 residues. The CDR3 DNA follows: TGTGCCAGCAGTTTGGGGACAGACTATGGCTACACCTTC. Translating it yields CASSLGTDYGYTF.

This clone appeared a single time. V is TRBV28 and J is TRBJ2-7, with D hard to call. The germline CDR1 and CDR2 sequences are MDHEN and SYDVKM. The CDR3 is 12 amino acids. V shed 4 bases and J shed 7 bases, with 11 bases lying between them. The CDR3 DNA reads as TGTGCCAGCAGTTCCAGACATCGAGAGCAGTACTTC. It is translated as CASSSRHREQYF.

The chain joins TRBV2 to TRBJ1-2; TRBD1 is a possible D gene (5 bases). This CDR3 comprises 13 residues. Germline loops: CDR1 SNHLY, CDR2 FYNNEI. Trimming took 8 bases from V and 0 from J, leaving 10 bases between them. The CDR3 nucleotides are TGTGCCAGCCGGGGGAACACTAACTATGGCTACACCTTC. Its translation: CASRGNTNYGYTF.

The chain links TRBV28 to TRBJ2-7; 16 bases match TRBD2. V trimming: 5 bases; J trimming: 2 bases; junction bases outside the gene matches: 9. This CDR3 has 18 amino acids. The germline gives CDR1 MDHEN, CDR2 SYDVKM. DNA of the CDR3: TGTGCCAGCAGTCCGGGACTAGCGGGAGGGGGGGAACCCTACGAGCAGTACTTC. Amino acid sequence: CASSPGLAGGGEPYEQYF. Filled out from reference TRBV28 and TRBJ2-7, the complete variable domain reads DVKVTQSSRYLVKRTGEKVFLECVQDMDHENMFWYRQDPGLGLRLIYFSYDVKMKEKGDIPEGYSVSREKKERFSLILESASTNQTSMYLCASSPGLAGGGEPYEQYFGPGTRLTVT.